This is a list of T cell receptor beta chains from one sample in a study of CD8+ T cells in alopecia areata. The table came from immunoSEQ multiplex PCR; TCRdb's copy has only in-frame clones and leaves some out. The sample shows roughly 200,000 clones, about 53% of them seen only once. The sequences come from CD8+ T cells sorted from blood, collected at week 24, from a patient treated with tofacitinib. These receptor sequences come from a human donor with alopecia areata. CDR3s include the opening cysteine and the closing phenylalanine or tryptophan. D genes are given only for firm matches. Clone size is stated in some rows and not others, as once, few, many or a class when expanded.

>16|TRBD1|NA|TRBV7-9|TRBJ1-6
TGTGCCAGCAGACCCGCCGGGACAGGGTATAATTCACCCCTCCACTTT
CASRPAGTGYNSPLHF
>13|NA|few|TRBV13|TRBJ2-5
TGTGCCAGCAGCTTCCCAGGGGAAGAGACCCAGTACTTC
CASSFPGEETQYF
>15|NA|NA|TRBV9|TRBJ2-7
TGTGCCAGCAGCGTCGACACATCCCCCCCCTACGAGCAGTACTTC
CASSVDTSPPYEQYF
>11|TRBD1|NA|TRBV29-1|TRBJ2-5
TGCAGCGGACAGGGACAGGAGACCCAGTACTTC
CSGQGQETQYF
>13|NA|few|TRBV5-1|TRBJ2-3
TGCGCCAGCTGGAGACTAGGTGGAGATACGCAGTATTTT
CASWRLGGDTQYF
>10|NA|NA|TRBV7-9|TRBJ1-6
TGTGCCAGCTATGGTTCACCCCTCCACTTT
CASYGSPLHF
>14|TRBD1|NA|TRBV7-9|TRBJ1-5
TGTGCCAGCAGCTTATGGGACAGTAATCAGCCCCAGCATTTT
CASSLWDSNQPQHF
>15|TRBD2|few|TRBV9|TRBJ2-1
TGTGCCAGCAGCGTCCCGGGGGGGGCCGGCAATGAGCAGTTCTTC
CASSVPGGAGNEQFF
>17|NA|NA|TRBV6-1|TRBJ1-6
TGTGCCAGCAGTGCCCAGGGTCCTAGCTCCTATAATTCACCCCTCCACTTT
CASSAQGPSSYNSPLHF
>14|NA|NA|TRBV6-5|TRBJ2-2
TGTGCCAGCAGGTCTCAGGCGGGTTACGGGGAGCTGTTTTTT
CASRSQAGYGELFF
>15|NA|NA|TRBV7-2|TRBJ1-2
TGTGCCAGCAGCTTAACGTCGGCAGACGTCTATGGCTACACCTTC
CASSLTSADVYGYTF
>15|TRBD2|NA|TRBV30|TRBJ2-1
TGTGCCTGGAGTGCCGGGACTAGCGGATACAATGAGCAGTTCTTC
CAWSAGTSGYNEQFF
>14|TRBD1|NA|TRBV30|TRBJ2-7
TGTGCCTGGAGTGCTGGGACAGGGGGCGACGAGCAGTACTTC
CAWSAGTGGDEQYF
>16|TRBD1|NA|TRBV6-6|TRBJ2-5
TGTGCCAGCAGTTCCCAGGACAGGGGAGGTGTGCAGACCCAGTACTTC
CASSSQDRGGVQTQYF
>13|NA|NA|TRBV5-1|TRBJ1-5
TGCGCCAGCAGCTTGGAAGGGTATCAGCCCCAGCATTTT
CASSLEGYQPQHF
>14|NA|once|TRBV19|TRBJ2-7
TGTGCCAGTAGTATGACAGGCAACTCCTACGAGCAGTACTTC
CASSMTGNSYEQYF
>10|NA|NA|TRBV20-1|TRBJ1-1
TGCAGTGCTCAGTCGGCGGAAGCTTTCTTT
CSAQSAEAFF
>13|NA|few|TRBV6-5|TRBJ2-7
TGTGCCAGCAGTTACTCGAGGTCCTACGAGCAGTACTTC
CASSYSRSYEQYF
>12|NA|few|TRBV13|TRBJ2-7
TGTGCCAGCAGCTTAGGCCGCGACGAGCAGTACTTC
CASSLGRDEQYF
>13|TRBD2|NA|TRBV5-1|TRBJ2-7
TGCGCCAGCAGCGCTAGCGGGGGGGTCGAGCAGTACTTC
CASSASGGVEQYF
>16|TRBD2|NA|TRBV6-4|TRBJ2-1
TGTGCCAGCAGGCCGAGCGGGGGGCCCTCCTACAATGAGCAGTTCTTC
CASRPSGGPSYNEQFF
>17|TRBD2|NA|TRBV10-2|TRBJ2-3
TGCGCCAGCAGTGAGTCCCTAGCGGCTTGGGGCACAGATACGCAGTATTTT
CASSESLAAWGTDTQYF
>14|NA|NA|TRBV14|TRBJ2-7
TGTGCCAGCAGCCAAGGGACTGGGCTCTACGAGCAGTACTTC
CASSQGTGLYEQYF
>15|TRBD2|NA|TRBV7-6|TRBJ2-3
TGTGCCAGCAGCTTATCTAGCGGGGGCACAGATACGCAGTATTTT
CASSLSSGGTDTQYF
>13|TRBD1|few|TRBV14|TRBJ2-7
TGTGCCAGCGGATCGACAGGGCTCTACGAGCAGTACTTC
CASGSTGLYEQYF
>15|NA|few|TRBV18|TRBJ1-4
TGTGCCAGCTCAAGATACAGGAATAATAATGAAAAACTGTTTTTT
CASSRYRNNNEKLFF
>13|NA|NA|TRBV4-3|TRBJ2-7
TGCGCCAGCAGCCAAGACAGGGGCTACGAGCAGTACTTC
CASSQDRGYEQYF
>14|NA|NA|TRBV11-2|TRBJ2-3
TGTGCCAGCAGCTTACAGGGTTTCACAGATACGCAGTATTTT
CASSLQGFTDTQYF
>15|NA|NA|TRBV4-3|TRBJ1-2
TGCGCCAGCAGCCAAGAAAAAGGACAGCTCTATGGCTACACCTTC
CASSQEKGQLYGYTF
>15|NA|NA|TRBV2|TRBJ1-2
TGTGCCAGCAGTGAAAACGCGAACGTTAACTATGGCTACACCTTC
CASSENANVNYGYTF
>17|TRBD1|NA|TRBV9|TRBJ2-6
TGTGCCAGCAGCGTCGACAGGGAAAGTGCTGGGGCCAACGTCCTGACTTTC
CASSVDRESAGANVLTF
>15|TRBD1|NA|TRBV7-9|TRBJ1-2
TGTGCCAGCAGCTTAGGGGGACAGGGGGAGCATGGCTACACCTTC
CASSLGGQGEHGYTF
>12|NA|NA|TRBV2|TRBJ1-2
TGTGCCAGCAGTGAATTCGGGGAGGGCTACACCTTC
CASSEFGEGYTF
>15|NA|once|TRBV27|TRBJ2-7
TGTGCCAGTTGGGCTTTGGGCCAGTCCCACTACGAGCAGTACTTC
CASWALGQSHYEQYF
>15|TRBD1|few|TRBV7-2|TRBJ1-2
TGTGCCAGCAGCTTAGCTCCACAGGGGAACTATGGCTACACCTTC
CASSLAPQGNYGYTF
>14|NA|once|TRBV29-1|TRBJ2-1
TGCAGCGTCTTAGCGGAGAGCTCCTACAATGAGCAGTTCTTC
CSVLAESSYNEQFF
>15|TRBD1|few|TRBV29-1|TRBJ2-3
TGCAGCGTTGTTGGGGACAGGCTCGGGATGGATACGCAGTATTTT
CSVVGDRLGMDTQYF
>17|TRBD1|NA|TRBV5-1|TRBJ2-1
TGCGCCAGCAGCTTGAGGTCCGTTGGACAGGTTCGAAATGAGCAGTTCTTC
CASSLRSVGQVRNEQFF
>18|TRBD1|NA|TRBV5-6|TRBJ2-6
TGTGCCAGCAGTTTAACCGGGACAGAAGTCTCTGGGGCCAACGTCCTGACTTTC
CASSLTGTEVSGANVLTF
>12|NA|few|TRBV30|TRBJ1-3
TGTGCCTGGAGTGCTAATCGAAACACCATATATTTT
CAWSANRNTIYF
>15|NA|NA|TRBV5-1|TRBJ2-7
TGCGCCAGCAGCTCAAGCTGGGGGGGGCAGGGCGAGCAGTACTTC
CASSSSWGGQGEQYF
>15|NA|NA|TRBV4-3|TRBJ1-5
TGCGCCAGCAGCCAAGAAAGGGGGGGCAATCAGCCCCAGCATTTT
CASSQERGGNQPQHF
>17|NA|NA|TRBV29-1|TRBJ2-4
TGCAGCGTTGAAGATAGGAACGGGAGCTTAGCCAAAAACATTCAGTACTTC
CSVEDRNGSLAKNIQYF
>15|TRBD2|NA|TRBV27|TRBJ2-5
TGTGCCAGCAGTTTATCTAGCGGGGAGGGAGAGACCCAGTACTTC
CASSLSSGEGETQYF
>13|NA|NA|TRBV5-6|TRBJ2-7
TGTGCCAGCAGCTGGCAGTACTCCTACGAGCAGTACTTC
CASSWQYSYEQYF
>15|TRBD1|NA|TRBV7-8|TRBJ1-6
TGTGCCAGCAGCGAGACAGGGAAGGTGAACTCACCCCTCCACTTT
CASSETGKVNSPLHF